The rows below give T cell receptor beta chains drawn from one sample of a study of shared clonotypes between healthy human individuals. The data were produced by immunoSEQ multiplex PCR, yet TCRdb's version contains in-frame clones alone and is incomplete. In the table there are hundreds of thousands of clones, 90% to 95% of which are singletons. What was sequenced was naive CD8+ T cells sorted from blood. These receptor sequences come from a man in his thirties or forties in good health. CDR3s include the opening cysteine and the closing phenylalanine or tryptophan. A D gene is named only where the DNA matches it firmly. Clone size is stated in some rows and not others, as once, few, many or a class when expanded.

>once|NA|TRBV10-1|TRBJ2-1
CASGEYNEQFF
TGCGCCAGTGGGGAGTACAATGAGCAGTTCTTC
>NA|TRBD1|TRBV10-3|TRBJ2-7
CAISDRDRSYEQYF
TGTGCCATCAGTGACCGGGACAGGTCCTACGAGCAGTACTTC
>once|NA|TRBV5-8|TRBJ2-1
CASSLGQAINNEQFF
TGTGCCAGCAGCTTGGGGCAGGCGATAAACAATGAGCAGTTCTTC
>NA|TRBD2|TRBV11-2|TRBJ2-7
CASSFGTSGHYEQYF
TGTGCCAGCAGCTTCGGGACTAGCGGTCACTACGAGCAGTACTTC
>NA|TRBD1|TRBV7-3|TRBJ1-1
CASSSQGATEAFF
TGTGCCAGCAGCTCACAGGGGGCCACTGAAGCTTTCTTT
>NA|NA|TRBV6-6|TRBJ2-3
CASSYSLADTQYF
TGTGCCAGCAGTTACTCCCTAGCAGATACGCAGTATTTT
>NA|NA|TRBV29-1|TRBJ2-1
CSDQSGVEQFF
TGCAGCGACCAATCTGGGGTGGAGCAGTTCTTC
>NA|NA|TRBV20-1|TRBJ1-1
CSARMDTEAFF
TGCAGTGCTAGAATGGACACTGAAGCTTTCTTT
>NA|TRBD2|TRBV5-5|TRBJ2-1
CASSLARTSRFEQFF
TGTGCCAGCAGCTTGGCTCGGACTAGCCGGTTCGAGCAGTTCTTC
>NA|TRBD1|TRBV7-9|TRBJ2-7
CASSLTPGQTYEQYF
TGTGCCAGCAGCTTAACCCCGGGACAGACCTACGAGCAGTACTTC
>once|NA|TRBV28|TRBJ2-2
CASKRVAGELFF
TGTGCCAGCAAAAGGGTAGCCGGGGAGCTGTTTTTT
>NA|TRBD1|TRBV7-9|TRBJ2-7
CASSWDSSYEQYF
TGTGCCAGCAGCTGGGACAGCTCCTACGAGCAGTACTTC
>many|NA|TRBV28|TRBJ1-2
CASSYNYGYTF
TGTGCCAGCAGTTACAACTATGGCTACACCTTC